The T cell receptor beta chain described here comes from a study of early T cells in non-severe SARS-CoV-2 infection. Study-wide context: Bulk RNA taken from unsorted whole blood was sequenced, leaving chains unpaired. Study outcomes and limitations: Private and CD4 specificities were missed by VDJdb matching, skewed to anti-spike CD8.

Unique molecular identifiers were attached to individual cDNA molecules. TCRdb reanalysed the 5' RACE reads using MiXCR and keeps one entry per CDR3 protein. Of about 33,000 distinct CDR3 sequences in the sample, around 4.6% are singletons; the top ten hold about 14%. This clonotype was picked up many times. What it binds is unknown. The CDR3 has 14 residues. The germline gives CDR1 MNHEY, CDR2 SVGAGI. V was clipped by 0 bases and J by 6 bases, with 12 bases between them. This clonotype was obtained from an adult who was a healthcare worker with PCR-confirmed SARS-CoV-2 infection or an uninfected control (not recorded which). This chain joins TRBV6-5 and TRBJ2-7; unclear D gene. Sequencing was performed on whole blood. CDR3 nucleotide sequence: TGTGCCAGCAGTTACTCTCTAGATACTGGCGAGCAGTACTTC. Protein sequence: CASSYSLDTGEQYF.